Described below is a single TCR beta chain sequence and its context. The target antigen is unknown. This sample stems from a study of CXCR3-negative and CXCR3-positive naive CD8 T cells. The CDR3 runs 12 residues. CDR1 and CDR2 (germline): SQVTM, ANQGSEA. Study observations and caveats: Higher TRB CDR3 hydrophobicity marked CXCR3-positive naive cells relative to CXCR3-negative naive cells. Diversity was high in both naive subsets and much lower in memory cells.

The TRB libraries of cDNA were built by UMI-labeled 5' RACE. TCRdb re-called the 5' RACE reads, yielding one record per CDR3 amino acid sequence without DNA. Its listing shows tens of thousands of distinct CDR3 sequences. The V call is TRBV29-1, the J call TRBJ2-7; the D call from TCRdb, TRBD1, cannot be confirmed without DNA. The TCR comes from a human donor in good health. Some clones in this sample may be carry-over from other donors' samples. The sequencing input was naive CXCR3+ CD8+ T cells from blood. Subset meaning: CD45RO-CCR7+CD27+CD95- naive CD8+ T cells expressing CXCR3 (TNR3+). This CDR3 is CSAGDISYEQYF.